Listed below are T cell receptor beta chains from one sample, sequenced in a study of CD8+ T cells in alopecia areata. Repertoires were generated with immunoSEQ multiplex PCR, while TCRdb's copy carries only in-frame clones and drops some. The sample includes about 130,000 clones, roughly three fifths of them seen just once. Sequenced here: CD4+ T cells sorted from blood, sampled at week 0. All receptors derive from a human donor with alopecia areata. Both conserved end residues are part of each CDR3. Fields, in order: clone size, J gene, V gene, D gene, CDR3 DNA, CDR3 protein. A D gene is named only where the DNA matches it firmly. Clone sizes are given selectively: once, few, many, or a class where the clone is expanded.

NA,TRBJ2-7,TRBV7-8,TRBD1,TGTGCCAGCAGCGGCCGGACAGGGGTGAGGCAGTACTTC,CASSGRTGVRQYF
few,TRBJ2-1,TRBV2,NA,TGTGCCAGCAGTAAACTTGGAAAGCAGTTCTTC,CASSKLGKQFF
few,TRBJ2-5,TRBV4-1,NA,TGCGCCAGCAGCCAAGGACAGATCCAAGAGACCCAGTACTTC,CASSQGQIQETQYF
NA,TRBJ2-1,TRBV9,NA,TGTGCCAGCAGCGTAGACAGGTTTGAGGGCAATGAGCAGTTCTTC,CASSVDRFEGNEQFF
NA,TRBJ2-5,TRBV23-1,TRBD2,TGCGCCAGCAGTCAGCCTAGCGGGGGGCCGCGAGAGACCCAGTACTTC,CASSQPSGGPRETQYF
NA,TRBJ2-7,TRBV29-1,NA,TGCAGCGTTGAAGCCCAGGGGCAGGCCCAGGGCTACGAGCAGTACTTC,CSVEAQGQAQGYEQYF
few,TRBJ2-1,TRBV11-2,TRBD2,TGTGCCAGCAGCCCGCGTAGCGGGGTCAATGGTGAGCAGTTCTTC,CASSPRSGVNGEQFF
few,TRBJ1-4,TRBV7-9,NA,TGTGCCAGCAGCTTCTCCCCGCAGGGGACTAATGAAAAACTGTTTTTT,CASSFSPQGTNEKLFF
NA,TRBJ2-2,TRBV27,NA,TGTGCCAGCAGCCTCCTCAGGGAGAGGAACACCGGGGAGCTGTTTTTT,CASSLLRERNTGELFF
NA,TRBJ1-4,TRBV4-3,NA,TGCGCCAGCAGCCATTTCCGGGTCCCCAATGAAAAACTGTTTTTT,CASSHFRVPNEKLFF
NA,TRBJ2-7,TRBV7-2,NA,TGTGCCAGCAGCTCAAATCCGGGGTTCTACGAGCAGTACTTC,CASSSNPGFYEQYF
few,TRBJ2-1,TRBV5-1,NA,TGCGCCAGCAGCCTAGGGATTTACAATGAGCAGTTCTTC,CASSLGIYNEQFF
NA,TRBJ2-7,TRBV29-1,NA,TGCAGCGTTGCGAAGGGGTTAGGGTACGAGCAGTACTTC,CSVAKGLGYEQYF
few,TRBJ2-5,TRBV7-2,NA,TGTGCCAGCAGCCACCTCTACGCTCCAGGGACCCAGTACTTC,CASSHLYAPGTQYF
NA,TRBJ2-2,TRBV30,NA,TGTGCCTGGAAAAAGTCGGGTAACGCCGGGGAGCTGTTTTTT,CAWKKSGNAGELFF
NA,TRBJ2-3,TRBV20-1,NA,TGCAGCTCGGGGAGCACAGATACGCAGTATTTT,CSSGSTDTQYF
NA,TRBJ1-5,TRBV29-1,TRBD1,TGCAGCGTTGGTACAGGGGGCAATCAGCCCCAGCATTTT,CSVGTGGNQPQHF
once,TRBJ2-5,TRBV11-2,NA,TGTGCCAGCAGCTTGTCAAGAGAGACCCAGTACTTC,CASSLSRETQYF
NA,TRBJ2-3,TRBV15,NA,TGTGCCACCAGCAGTTGGACAGATACGCAGTATTTT,CATSSWTDTQYF
NA,TRBJ1-1,TRBV10-3,TRBD1,TGTGCCATCGGGGCAGGGGGCGCAGCTTTCTTT,CAIGAGGAAFF
few,TRBJ1-4,TRBV23-1,TRBD1,TGCGCCAGCAGCTTCAGGGGGCGCGAAGGTGAAAAACTGTTTTTT,CASSFRGREGEKLFF